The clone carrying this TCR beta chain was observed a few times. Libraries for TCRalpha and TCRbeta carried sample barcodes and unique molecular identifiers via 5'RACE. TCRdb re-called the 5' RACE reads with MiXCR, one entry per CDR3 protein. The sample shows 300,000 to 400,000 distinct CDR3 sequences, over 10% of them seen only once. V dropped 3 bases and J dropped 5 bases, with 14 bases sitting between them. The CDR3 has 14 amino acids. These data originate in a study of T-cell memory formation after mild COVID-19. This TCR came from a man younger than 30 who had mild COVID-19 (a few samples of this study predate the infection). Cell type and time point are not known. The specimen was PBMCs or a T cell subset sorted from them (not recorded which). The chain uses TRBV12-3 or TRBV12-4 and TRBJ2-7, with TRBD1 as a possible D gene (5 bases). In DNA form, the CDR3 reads TGTGCCAGCAGTTTGGGGCAGGGTTTGCACGAGCAGTACTTC. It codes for CASSLGQGLHEQYF.